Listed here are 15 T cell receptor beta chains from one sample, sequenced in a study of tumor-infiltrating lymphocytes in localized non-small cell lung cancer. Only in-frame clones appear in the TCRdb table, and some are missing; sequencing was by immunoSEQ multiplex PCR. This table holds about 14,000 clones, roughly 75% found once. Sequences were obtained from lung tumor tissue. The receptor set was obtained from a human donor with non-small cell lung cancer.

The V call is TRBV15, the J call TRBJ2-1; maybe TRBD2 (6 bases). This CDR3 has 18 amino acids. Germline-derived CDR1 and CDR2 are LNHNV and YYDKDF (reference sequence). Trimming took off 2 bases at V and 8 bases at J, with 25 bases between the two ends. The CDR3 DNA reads TGTGCCACCAGCAGATCCGACGGCGGCCCCGGGAGCCGGGATGAGCAGTTCTTC. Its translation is CATSRSDGGPGSRDEQFF.

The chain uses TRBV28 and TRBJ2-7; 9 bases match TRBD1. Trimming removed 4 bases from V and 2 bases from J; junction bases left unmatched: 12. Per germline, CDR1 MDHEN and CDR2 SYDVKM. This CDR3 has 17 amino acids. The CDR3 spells CASSSRAGTGFTYEQYF. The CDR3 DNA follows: TGTGCCAGCAGTTCCCGAGCCGGGACAGGGTTTACCTACGAGCAGTACTTC.

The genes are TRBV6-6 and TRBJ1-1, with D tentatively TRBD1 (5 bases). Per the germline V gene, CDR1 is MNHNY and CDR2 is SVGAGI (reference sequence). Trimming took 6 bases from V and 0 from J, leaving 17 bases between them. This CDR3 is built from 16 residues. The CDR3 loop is CASSPLGRTMNTEAFF. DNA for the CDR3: TGTGCCAGCAGCCCGCTGGGACGGACTATGAACACTGAAGCTTTCTTT.

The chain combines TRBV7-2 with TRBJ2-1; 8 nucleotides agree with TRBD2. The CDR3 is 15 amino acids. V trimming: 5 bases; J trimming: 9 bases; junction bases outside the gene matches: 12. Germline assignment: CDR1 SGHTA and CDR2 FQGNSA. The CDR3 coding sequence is TGTGCCAGCAGCAGAGCCCAGCGGGAGTATAGTGAGCAGTTCTTC. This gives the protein CASSRAQREYSEQFF. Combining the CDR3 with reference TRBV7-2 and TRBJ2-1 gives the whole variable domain GAGVSQSPSNKVTEKGKDVELRCDPISGHTALYWYRQSLGQGLEFLIYFQGNSAPDKSGLPSDRFSAERTGGSVSTLTIQRTQQEDSAVYLCASSRAQREYSEQFFGPGTRLTVL.

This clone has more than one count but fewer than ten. Here the CDR3 reads CASSGSETSTDTQYF. In DNA, the CDR3 is TGTGCCAGCTCAGGCAGTGAAACTAGCACAGATACGCAGTATTTT. This chain links TRBV18 with TRBJ2-3; D remains ambiguous. There are 15 residues in the CDR3. The V and J ends lost 5 bases and 0 bases respectively, with 12 bases between them. Germline V gene lookup returns CDR1 KGHSH and CDR2 LQKENI. The full variable domain, with the rest looked up from reference TRBV18 and TRBJ2-3, is NAGVMQNPRHLVRRRGQEARLRCSPMKGHSHVYWYRQLPEEGLKFMVYLQKENIIDESGMPKERFSAEFPKEGPSILRIQQVVRGDSAAYFCASSGSETSTDTQYFGPGTRLTVL.

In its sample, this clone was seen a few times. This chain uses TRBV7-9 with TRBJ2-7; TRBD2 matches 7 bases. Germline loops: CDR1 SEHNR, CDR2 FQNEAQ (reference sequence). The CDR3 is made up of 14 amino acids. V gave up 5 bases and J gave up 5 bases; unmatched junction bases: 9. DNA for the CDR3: TGTGCCAGCAGCCTATATGCGGGGGTCAACGAGCAGTACTTC. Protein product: CASSLYAGVNEQYF.

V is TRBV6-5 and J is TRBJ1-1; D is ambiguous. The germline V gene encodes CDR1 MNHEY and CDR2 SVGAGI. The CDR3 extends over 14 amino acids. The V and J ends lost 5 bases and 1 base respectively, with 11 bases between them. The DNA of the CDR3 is TGTGCCAGCAGTACCCTCGACGGGAACACTGAAGCTTTCTTT. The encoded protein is CASSTLDGNTEAFF.

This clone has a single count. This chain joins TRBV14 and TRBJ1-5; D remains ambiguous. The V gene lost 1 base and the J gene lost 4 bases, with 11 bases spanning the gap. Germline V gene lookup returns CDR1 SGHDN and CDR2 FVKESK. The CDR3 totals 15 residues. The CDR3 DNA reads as TGTGCCAGCAGCCAAGTTGACCGAAAAAATCAGCCCCAGCATTTT. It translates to CASSQVDRKNQPQHF.

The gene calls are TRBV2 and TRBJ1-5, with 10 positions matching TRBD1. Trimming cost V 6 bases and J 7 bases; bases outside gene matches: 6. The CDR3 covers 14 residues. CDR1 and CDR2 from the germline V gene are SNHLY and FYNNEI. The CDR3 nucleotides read TGTGCCAGCAGGGGAGACAGGGGGCCACAGCCCCAGCATTTT. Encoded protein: CASRGDRGPQPQHF.

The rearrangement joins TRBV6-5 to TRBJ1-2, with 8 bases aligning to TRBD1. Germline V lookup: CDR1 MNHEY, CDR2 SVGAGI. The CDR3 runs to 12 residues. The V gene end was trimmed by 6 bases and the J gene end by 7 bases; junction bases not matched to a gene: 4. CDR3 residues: CASSRGLVGYTF. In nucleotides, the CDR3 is TGTGCCAGCAGCAGGGGGCTTGTTGGCTACACCTTC.

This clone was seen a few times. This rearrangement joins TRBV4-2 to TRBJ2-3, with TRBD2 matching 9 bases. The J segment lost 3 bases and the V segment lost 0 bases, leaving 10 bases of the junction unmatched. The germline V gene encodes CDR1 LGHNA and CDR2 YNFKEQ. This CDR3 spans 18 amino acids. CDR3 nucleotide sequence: TGTGCCAGCAGCCAAGAAGTCCGGGCGGGGGGGATGACAGATACGCAGTATTTT. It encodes CASSQEVRAGGMTDTQYF.

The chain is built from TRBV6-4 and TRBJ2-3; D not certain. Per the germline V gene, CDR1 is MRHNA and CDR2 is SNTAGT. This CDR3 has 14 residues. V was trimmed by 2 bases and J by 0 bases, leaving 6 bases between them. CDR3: CASSDGESTDTQYF. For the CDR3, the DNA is TGTGCCAGCAGTGACGGGGAAAGCACAGATACGCAGTATTTT.

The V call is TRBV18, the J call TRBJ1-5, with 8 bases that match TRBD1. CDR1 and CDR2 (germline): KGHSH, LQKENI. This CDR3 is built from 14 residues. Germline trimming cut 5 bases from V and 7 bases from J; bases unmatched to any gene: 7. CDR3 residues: CASSMDRDGQPQHF. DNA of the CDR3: TGTGCCAGCTCAATGGACAGGGACGGACAGCCCCAGCATTTT.

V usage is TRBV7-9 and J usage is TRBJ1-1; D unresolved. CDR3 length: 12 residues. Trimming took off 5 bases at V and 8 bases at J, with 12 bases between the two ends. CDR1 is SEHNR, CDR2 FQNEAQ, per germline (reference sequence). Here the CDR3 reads CASSPGRPEAFF. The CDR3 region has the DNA TGTGCCAGCAGCCCCGGACGGCCGGAAGCTTTCTTT.

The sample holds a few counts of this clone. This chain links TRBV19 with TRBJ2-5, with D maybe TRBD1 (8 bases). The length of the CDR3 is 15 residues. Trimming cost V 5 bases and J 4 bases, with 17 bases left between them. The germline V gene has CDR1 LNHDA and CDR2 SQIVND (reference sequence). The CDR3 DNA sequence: TGTGCCAGTAGTGACGCAGGGGGCGGGGGAGAGACCCAGTACTTC. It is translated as CASSDAGGGGETQYF.